The rows below give T cell receptor beta chains drawn from one sample of a study of vaccination effects on CD4 cells after COVID-19. The assay was immunoSEQ multiplex PCR, and TCRdb's table has in-frame clones only and misses some. This table holds 37,000 or so clones, under 70% found once. The antigens these receptors bind are not known. Sequencing was performed on CD4+ T cells from PBMCs cultured with HCoV-OC43 spike peptides, taken before COVID-19 vaccination. Receptor source: a human donor who received a COVID-19 vaccine. Each CDR3 is given with its conserved first and last residue. D genes are given only for firm matches. Clone size is not always given. Where it is, it says once, few, many or a class for expanded clones.

v_gene	j_gene	d_gene	abundance	CDR3aa	CDR3nt
TRBV10-2	TRBJ2-7	.	few	CASSDRPYEQYF	TGCGCCAGCAGTGACAGGCCCTACGAGCAGTACTTC
TRBV5-5	TRBJ2-7	.	.	CASSPAHSGTHSYEQYF	TGTGCCAGCAGCCCGGCCCACTCCGGGACTCACTCCTACGAGCAGTACTTC
TRBV21-1	TRBJ2-5	.	.	CASRDSGGKETQYF	TGTGCCAGCAGGGACTCAGGGGGCAAAGAGACCCAGTACTTC
TRBV10-3	TRBJ1-5	.	.	CAISTTQGLNQPQHF	TGTGCCATCAGCACGACACAGGGACTCAATCAGCCCCAGCATTTT
TRBV11-3	TRBJ2-7	.	.	CASSLSGSYEQYF	TGTGCCAGCAGCTTATCGGGCAGCTACGAGCAGTACTTC
TRBV6-6	TRBJ1-2	.	.	CASTYPGGNGYTF	TGTGCCAGCACCTACCCTGGTGGGAATGGCTACACCTTC
TRBV5-1	TRBJ2-5	.	.	CASSFDQETQYF	TGCGCCAGCAGCTTTGATCAAGAGACCCAGTACTTC
TRBV6-6	TRBJ2-3	TRBD1	.	CASRSHDRGTDTQYF	TGTGCCAGCAGGAGTCACGACAGGGGCACAGATACGCAGTATTTT
TRBV6-5	TRBJ1-5	.	.	CASSWAENQPQHF	TGTGCCAGCAGTTGGGCGGAAAATCAGCCCCAGCATTTT
TRBV29-1	TRBJ2-4	.	.	CSVGGSTKNIQYF	TGCAGCGTTGGGGGGTCTACCAAAAACATTCAGTACTTC
TRBV3-1/TRBV3-2	TRBJ2-7	.	.	CASSRPGVEQYF	TGTGCCAGCAGCCGCCCCGGCGTCGAGCAGTACTTC
TRBV11-2	TRBJ2-1	.	.	CASSYEGSTYNEQFF	TGTGCCAGCAGCTACGAGGGGAGTACCTACAATGAGCAGTTCTTC
TRBV6-1	TRBJ1-2	.	few	CASSEVGRPAGYTF	TGTGCCAGCAGTGAAGTCGGGCGTCCGGCTGGCTACACCTTC
TRBV5-1	TRBJ2-1	.	few	CASSLAEGSSYNEQFF	TGCGCCAGCAGCTTGGCGGAGGGAAGCTCCTACAATGAGCAGTTCTTC
TRBV19	TRBJ2-7	TRBD1	.	CASSRETGLYEQYF	TGTGCCAGTAGTAGAGAGACAGGGTTGTACGAGCAGTACTTC
TRBV27	TRBJ1-2	TRBD1	.	CASSLSDRARGNYGYTF	TGTGCCAGCAGTTTATCGGACAGGGCGAGGGGTAACTATGGCTACACCTTC
TRBV6-4	TRBJ2-3	TRBD2	.	CASSETSGATDTQYF	TGTGCCAGCAGTGAAACTAGCGGGGCCACAGATACGCAGTATTTT
TRBV6-5	TRBJ1-2	TRBD1	.	CASSRGTGTYGYTF	TGTGCCAGCAGCAGGGGGACAGGAACGTATGGCTACACCTTC
TRBV15	TRBJ1-1	TRBD1	once	CATSRDFRGLMGQNTEAFF	TGTGCCACCAGCAGAGATTTCAGGGGGCTCATGGGCCAGAACACTGAAGCTTTCTTT
TRBV15	TRBJ1-1	.	once	CATRSSVGWAEAFF	TGTGCCACCAGATCAAGTGTGGGGTGGGCTGAAGCTTTCTTT
TRBV18	TRBJ2-7	.	.	CASSPPGEVYEQYF	TGTGCCAGCTCACCACCGGGTGAAGTTTACGAGCAGTACTTC
TRBV11-1	TRBJ1-2	.	.	CASSLDDSRVRYGYTF	TGTGCCAGCAGCTTAGATGACTCCAGGGTGCGCTATGGCTACACCTTC
TRBV6-5	TRBJ2-7	.	.	CATLKGPYEQYF	TGTGCCACCCTAAAGGGTCCCTACGAGCAGTACTTC
TRBV4-2	TRBJ2-7	TRBD2	.	CASSRGTSGYEQYF	TGTGCCAGCAGCCGTGGGACTAGCGGCTACGAGCAGTACTTC
TRBV6-4	TRBJ2-5	.	.	CASSERAGETQYF	TGTGCCAGCAGTGAGCGGGCTGGGGAGACCCAGTACTTC
TRBV5-1	TRBJ2-5	.	.	CASSTGFLETQYF	TGCGCCAGCAGTACAGGGTTTTTGGAGACCCAGTACTTC
TRBV6-4	TRBJ2-3	TRBD2	.	CASSDSRSGGPTDTQYF	TGTGCCAGCAGTGACTCGAGAAGCGGGGGCCCCACAGATACGCAGTATTTT
TRBV9	TRBJ1-1	TRBD1	.	CASRDGTENTEAFF	TGTGCCAGCAGAGACGGGACAGAGAACACTGAAGCTTTCTTT
TRBV6-5	TRBJ2-7	.	once	CATRRASSAYEQYF	TGTGCCACCAGACGGGCTAGTAGCGCGTACGAGCAGTACTTC
TRBV30	TRBJ1-4	TRBD1	.	CAWDNRGRANEKLFF	TGTGCCTGGGACAACAGGGGACGGGCTAATGAAAAACTGTTTTTT
TRBV2	TRBJ1-2	.	.	CASGSVVGYTF	TGTGCCAGCGGTTCCGTCGTTGGCTACACCTTC
TRBV5-1	TRBJ2-5	.	few	CASSLVTAGETQYF	TGCGCCAGCAGCTTGGTCACGGCTGGGGAGACCCAGTACTTC
TRBV5-8	TRBJ1-2	.	.	CASPTRFDYGYTF	TGTGCCAGCCCGACCAGGTTCGACTATGGCTACACCTTC
TRBV19	TRBJ2-1	.	.	CASSGDREFF	TGTGCCAGTTCGGGAGATAGGGAGTTCTTC
TRBV18	TRBJ2-7	.	.	CASSPGLVAYEQYF	TGTGCCAGCTCACCAGGGCTAGTCGCCTACGAGCAGTACTTC
TRBV3-1/TRBV3-2	TRBJ1-4	.	.	CASSGRGDEKLFF	TGTGCCAGCAGTGGCAGGGGAGATGAAAAACTGTTTTTT
TRBV27	TRBJ2-1	.	once	CASSFRVWGESDEQFF	TGTGCCAGCAGTTTCAGGGTATGGGGGGAGTCAGATGAGCAGTTCTTC
TRBV19	TRBJ1-2	TRBD1	.	CASSIGVTGTGAGYTF	TGTGCCAGTAGTATAGGGGTCACCGGGACAGGGGCCGGCTACACCTTC
TRBV11-2	TRBJ2-7	.	few	CASSSLGGRSSYEQYF	TGTGCCAGCAGCTCGTTGGGTGGGCGAAGCTCCTACGAGCAGTACTTC
TRBV3-1/TRBV3-2	TRBJ2-7	TRBD1	few	CASSHGQAYEQYF	TGTGCCAGCAGCCACGGACAGGCCTACGAGCAGTACTTC
TRBV18	TRBJ2-7	TRBD2	few	CASSSGLAGDEQYF	TGTGCCAGCTCATCGGGACTAGCGGGAGACGAGCAGTACTTC